Listed below are T cell receptor beta chains from one sample, sequenced in a study of T cell responses to AZD1222 COVID-19 vaccine. The data were produced by immunoSEQ multiplex PCR, yet TCRdb's version contains in-frame clones alone and is incomplete. The sample shows about 93,000 clones, approximately 92% of them seen only once. The specimen was peripheral blood, collected 28 days after the second AZD1222 dose. These TCRs come from an adult who received the AZD1222 COVID-19 vaccine. The CDR3 runs from the conserved cysteine through the conserved F or W. A D gene is named only where the DNA matches it firmly. Size values are once, few and many counts, or a class for expanded clones, and some rows have none.

J: TRBJ1-6; length: 15; D: -; V: TRBV6-5; size: once; CDR3: CASSLQGGWDSPLHF; DNA: TGTGCCAGCAGTTTACAGGGAGGGTGGGATTCACCCCTCCACTTT
J: TRBJ1-2; length: 14; D: -; V: TRBV19; size: -; CDR3: CASSIPEYTYGYTF; DNA: TGTGCCAGTAGTATCCCCGAATACACCTATGGCTACACCTTC
J: TRBJ2-1; length: 13; D: -; V: TRBV3-1/TRBV3-2; size: -; CDR3: CASSTYLDNEQFF; DNA: TGTGCCAGCAGCACTTACTTGGACAATGAGCAGTTCTTC
J: TRBJ2-2; length: 17; D: -; V: TRBV25-1; size: once; CDR3: CASSEWGRGGSTGELFF; DNA: TGTGCCAGCAGTGAATGGGGCAGGGGGGGGTCCACCGGGGAGCTGTTTTTT
J: TRBJ2-3; length: 17; D: -; V: TRBV24-1; size: -; CDR3: CATSSGLPKGGSDTQYF; DNA: TGTGCCACCAGTTCCGGGCTCCCTAAAGGCGGGTCAGATACGCAGTATTTT
J: TRBJ1-2; length: 14; D: -; V: TRBV19; size: -; CDR3: CASNTRQLGDGYTF; DNA: TGTGCCAGTAATACCCGACAGTTAGGGGATGGCTACACCTTC
J: TRBJ1-1; length: 14; D: TRBD1; V: TRBV10-1; size: -; CDR3: CASSGDRGGTEAFF; DNA: TGCGCCAGCAGCGGGGACAGGGGAGGCACTGAAGCTTTCTTT
J: TRBJ1-6; length: 15; D: -; V: TRBV3-1/TRBV3-2; size: -; CDR3: CASSQAHAYNSPLHF; DNA: TGTGCCAGCAGCCAAGCGCACGCTTATAATTCACCCCTCCACTTT
J: TRBJ2-3; length: 12; D: -; V: TRBV18; size: once; CDR3: CASSRDTDTQYF; DNA: TGTGCCAGCTCACGTGACACAGATACGCAGTATTTT
J: TRBJ2-7; length: 13; D: -; V: TRBV30; size: -; CDR3: CAWSGADPYEQYF; DNA: TGTGCCTGGAGTGGGGCGGACCCCTACGAGCAGTACTTC
J: TRBJ2-2; length: 15; D: -; V: TRBV19; size: -; CDR3: CASSLGTSNTGELFF; DNA: TGTGCCAGTAGTCTGGGGACCTCGAACACCGGGGAGCTGTTTTTT
J: TRBJ1-1; length: 15; D: -; V: TRBV5-6; size: -; CDR3: CASSLAPTEDTEAFF; DNA: TGTGCCAGCAGCTTGGCTCCGACGGAGGACACTGAAGCTTTCTTT
J: TRBJ1-1; length: 15; D: -; V: TRBV5-1; size: once; CDR3: CASSWTQNVNTEAFF; DNA: TGCGCCAGCAGCTGGACCCAAAACGTGAACACTGAAGCTTTCTTT
J: TRBJ1-1; length: 16; D: TRBD1; V: TRBV6-6; size: -; CDR3: CASNVPGQSPNTEAFF; DNA: TGTGCCAGCAACGTCCCGGGACAGTCACCGAACACTGAAGCTTTCTTT
J: TRBJ1-1; length: 14; D: -; V: TRBV6-5; size: -; CDR3: CASSYRNPDTEAFF; DNA: TGTGCCAGCAGTTACCGAAATCCGGACACTGAAGCTTTCTTT
J: TRBJ2-7; length: 14; D: -; V: TRBV27; size: -; CDR3: CATSIGRVSNEQYF; DNA: TGTGCCACCTCCATCGGCAGGGTCTCCAACGAGCAGTACTTC
J: TRBJ2-5; length: 13; D: -; V: TRBV5-1; size: few; CDR3: CASSGGIGETQYF; DNA: TGCGCCAGCAGCGGCGGGATCGGGGAGACCCAGTACTTC
J: TRBJ1-2; length: 13; D: -; V: TRBV5-1; size: -; CDR3: CASSPLPSKGYTF; DNA: TGCGCCAGCAGCCCGCTCCCTTCCAAGGGCTACACCTTC
J: TRBJ1-1; length: 13; D: -; V: TRBV9; size: -; CDR3: CASSSPLGSEAFF; DNA: TGTGCCAGCAGCTCCCCATTGGGGTCTGAAGCTTTCTTT
J: TRBJ1-2; length: 10; D: -; V: TRBV5-6; size: -; CDR3: CASSLTNYTF; DNA: TGTGCCAGCAGCTTGACAAACTACACCTTC
J: TRBJ1-1; length: 15; D: -; V: TRBV21-1; size: -; CDR3: CASSKMGCSDTEAFF; DNA: TGTGCCAGCAGCAAAATGGGTTGTAGTGACACTGAAGCTTTCTTT
J: TRBJ2-1; length: 14; D: -; V: TRBV21-1; size: -; CDR3: CASTHRTSPNEQFF; DNA: TGTGCCAGCACACATAGGACTAGTCCCAATGAGCAGTTCTTC